This TCR beta chain is from a study of beta chain features in type 1 diabetes. Study at large: Cell yields, gender and age were similar in healthy donors and patients. Study-wide results and caveats: All four CD4+ subsets of Type 1 diabetes patients contained TCRB CDR3s that were moderately but significantly shorter.

With regard to this clone: Antigen: not known.

Trimming pared 3 bases from V and 7 bases from J, leaving 14 bases between. The germline V gene encodes CDR1 SGDLS and CDR2 YYNGEE. The CDR3 runs 15 residues. Expressed TCRB transcripts got sequenced, as all isolated RNA was reverse transcribed. Method: immunoSEQ multiplex PCR; TCRdb's copy keeps in-frame clones and lacks some. In the table there are approximately 170,000 clones, less than 9.5% of which are singletons. Sorted CD4+ subsets: naive, central memory, regulatory, stem cell-like memory (CD45RO/CCR7/CD25/CD127/CD95/CD27 panel). Material: central memory CD4+ T cells from blood. This sequence originates from a young woman in good health. The chain combines TRBV9 with TRBJ1-6, with TRBD1 as a possible D gene (5 bases). The chain's CDR3 is CASSAWEGRNSPLHF. In DNA, the CDR3 is TGTGCCAGCAGCGCCTGGGAGGGGAGGAATTCACCCCTCCACTTT.